What follows are 7 T cell receptor beta chains derived from one specimen sequenced in a study of blood T cell repertoires in COVID-19 (dated by TCRdb to between 2020 and 2021). Library creation used the immunoSEQ multiplex PCR assay. TCRdb re-hosts the immuneACCESS table, in-frame sequences only. Its copies lack some clones; in the studies checked, an unresolved V gene accounts for under half of them, and the cause for the rest is not known. For this sample there are fewer than 200,000 clones; around 77% appear just once. The ten largest clones take up 2.8% of the sample. The sample consisted of peripheral blood. The receptor set was obtained from a man in his 70s with acute or convalescent COVID-19.

The V call is TRBV5-1, the J call TRBJ1-1; 8 bases are a match to TRBD1. This CDR3 is built from 12 residues. V was pared by 4 bases and J by 6 bases, with 2 bases of the junction left unmatched. Germline V gives CDR1 SGHRS, CDR2 YFSETQ. The CDR3 region has the DNA TGCGCCAGCAGCGTGGACAGGGCTGAAGCTTTCTTT. This codes for CASSVDRAEAFF.

This sequence joins TRBV6-6 and TRBJ1-3, with D unresolved. V lost 2 bases, J lost 0 bases, and 5 bases lay in between. Germline lookup yields CDR1 MNHNY and CDR2 SVGAGI (reference sequence). The CDR3 sequence is 14 residues long. The CDR3 loop reads CASSYRASGNTIYF. CDR3 sequence (DNA): TGTGCCAGCAGTTACAGAGCCTCTGGAAACACCATATATTTT.

This clone occurred a few times. The chain combines TRBV6-5 with TRBJ2-7, with D uncertain. Germline CDR1 reads MNHEY; CDR2 reads SVGAGI. The CDR3 consists of 14 residues. V was pared by 5 bases and J by 5 bases, with 16 bases between. CDR3 amino acids: CASSNSFSRHEQYF. The CDR3 DNA reads TGTGCCAGCAGTAATAGTTTTTCTCGCCACGAGCAGTACTTC.

This rearrangement joins TRBV19 to TRBJ1-1, with a possible D match to TRBD1 (5 bases). V was trimmed by 3 bases and J by 6 bases, leaving 14 bases between them. Germline loops: CDR1 LNHDA, CDR2 SQIVND (reference sequence). The CDR3 sequence is 14 residues long. The CDR3 sequence is CASSIRSRVAEAFF. DNA for the CDR3: TGTGCCAGTAGTATCAGGTCCAGGGTCGCTGAAGCTTTCTTT.

The CDR3 nucleotides read TGTGCCAGCAGCGGGAGGACTAGCGGGGATCCCTACGAGCAGTACTTC. This codes for CASSGRTSGDPYEQYF. The chain carries TRBV7-9 and TRBJ2-7; 12 bases are shared with TRBD2. Germline values: CDR1 SEHNR, CDR2 FQNEAQ (reference sequence). V lost 5 bases, J lost 2 bases, and 7 bases stayed unmatched. This CDR3 spans 16 amino acids.

The chain joins TRBV11-3 to TRBJ1-1; D not certain. The CDR3 consists of 14 residues. Trimming shortened V by 1 base and J by 1 base, and 7 bases separated the two germline ends. The germline V gene has CDR1 SGHNT and CDR2 YENEEA. The CDR3 sequence: CASSLGGRNTEAFF. CDR3 sequence (DNA): TGTGCCAGCAGCTTAGGAGGGAGGAACACTGAAGCTTTCTTT.

The chain employs TRBV28 and TRBJ1-2; no firm D call. The length of the CDR3 is 14 residues. The germline CDR1 and CDR2 sequences are MDHEN and SYDVKM. The ends were cut back, 3 bases at V and 3 bases at J, with 11 bases in the middle. Here the CDR3 DNA reads TGTGCCAGCAGTTTCCCCCGGAGGGACTATGGCTACACCTTC. It codes for CASSFPRRDYGYTF.